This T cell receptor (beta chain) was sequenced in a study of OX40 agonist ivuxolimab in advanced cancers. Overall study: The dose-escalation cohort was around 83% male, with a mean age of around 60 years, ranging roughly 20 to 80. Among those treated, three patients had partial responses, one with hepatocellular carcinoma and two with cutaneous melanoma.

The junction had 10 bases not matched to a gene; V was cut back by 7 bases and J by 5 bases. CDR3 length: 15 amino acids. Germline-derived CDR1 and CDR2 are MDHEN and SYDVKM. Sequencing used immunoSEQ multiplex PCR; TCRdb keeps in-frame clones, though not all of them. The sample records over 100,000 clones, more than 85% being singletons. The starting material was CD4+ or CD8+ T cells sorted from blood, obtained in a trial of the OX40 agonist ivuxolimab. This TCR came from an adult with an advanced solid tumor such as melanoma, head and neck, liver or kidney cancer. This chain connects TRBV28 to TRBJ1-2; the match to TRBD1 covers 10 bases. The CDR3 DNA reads TGTGCCAGCACCAATACCGGGACAGGGGATTATGGCTACACCTTC. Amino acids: CASTNTGTGDYGYTF.